Sequencing of this TCR beta chain was carried out in a study of T cell responses to AZD1222 COVID-19 vaccine (dated by TCRdb to about 2021). General notes on the study: AZD1222 recipients with second doses at about 4 weeks or about 12 weeks were pooled, because spike-specific TCR depth and breadth did not differ between schedules. TCR sequencing was performed for 230 to 250 trial participants, of whom about 200 were given two doses of AZD1222 and around 25 were given two doses of MenACWY control vaccine. Enrollment into the trials was organized by age into subgroups of 18-55, 56-69 and 70-plus years, and those subgroups contained 148, 28 and 57 TCR-sequenced participants, respectively. The investigation overall reported the following: CD4 TCRs associated with the vaccine covered the entire spike protein, and the dominant responses were in regions 160-218 and 743-854. Because no samples from the day 14 peak response were available, repertoires could be characterized only after the peak T cell response. Spike-specific TCR breadth and depth rose significantly after two AZD1222 doses compared with day 0 and with MenACWY recipients. Participants were mostly white British and included more females than males, and it was suggested by the authors that clonal diversity may have been underestimated. Conclusions about previously exposed vaccinees were limited because only six AZD1222 recipients were SARS-CoV-2 seropositive at baseline. The 56-69-year group was small, and its depth increase did not reach significance, likely because of low power. Reportedly, almost half of the unique spike-specific TCRs recognized epitopes lying outside the regions that are mutated in the B.1.351 and B.1.1.7 variants.

CDR1 and CDR2, per the germline V gene (reference sequence), are SEHNR and FQNEAQ. A distance of 4 bases separates the germline ends of V and J, which lose 2 bases and 0 bases respectively. The CDR3 runs 13 amino acids, cysteine and phenylalanine included. The DNA shown is the 39-base CDR3, in frame from base 1. This specimen's time point label, per the study, means: baseline before first vaccination. Vaccinee samples came from UK trials COV001 and COV002, including a single-blind randomized controlled phase 2/3 trial of AZD1222 (ChAdOx1 nCoV-19) in healthy adults. Trial participant PBMC samples were collected at day 0 and day 28 after the second dose for TCRbeta chain sequencing. The CDR3 regions of human TCRbeta chains were analyzed by immunosequencing. Concerning the study's data processing: TCRs in the repertoires were matched against a reference library of SARS-CoV-2-specific TCRs that had been generated with the MIRA antigen-specificity platform. Breadth was defined as the fraction of unique TCRs that were SARS-CoV-2-associated. Depth was defined as the fraction of total T cells that were SARS-CoV-2-associated. Using the MIRA data, each spike-specific TCR was assigned both to the spike region to which the TCR was reactive and to a CD4 or CD8 class. Log10-transformed breadth and depth values were compared by one-way ANOVA with Sidak's multiple comparisons tests. What TCRdb holds here is the immuneACCESS table cut down to in-frame rearrangements. Part of the clones is not present; checked against another copy, under half of the missing clones reflect an unresolved V gene, and the others are unexplained. From that table come the V and J calls and clone size; the DNA was used to work out D and trimming. Recorded for this sample are around 110,000 clones; roughly nine tenths of them occurred a single time. Less than 8% of the sample is taken by the ten largest.

In the case of this clone: Its antigen remains unidentified. No much larger clonotype is one base removed from it; base qualities were not supplied.

The receptor's source is an adult in good health. The source material was peripheral blood, sampled on day 0 of AZD1222 vaccination. The chain was built from TRBV7-9 and TRBJ1-1; confidence is insufficient to name the D gene. The CDR3 loop reads CASSLTVNTEAFF. Read as DNA, the sequence is TGTGCCAGCAGCTTAACAGTGAACACTGAAGCTTTCTTT.